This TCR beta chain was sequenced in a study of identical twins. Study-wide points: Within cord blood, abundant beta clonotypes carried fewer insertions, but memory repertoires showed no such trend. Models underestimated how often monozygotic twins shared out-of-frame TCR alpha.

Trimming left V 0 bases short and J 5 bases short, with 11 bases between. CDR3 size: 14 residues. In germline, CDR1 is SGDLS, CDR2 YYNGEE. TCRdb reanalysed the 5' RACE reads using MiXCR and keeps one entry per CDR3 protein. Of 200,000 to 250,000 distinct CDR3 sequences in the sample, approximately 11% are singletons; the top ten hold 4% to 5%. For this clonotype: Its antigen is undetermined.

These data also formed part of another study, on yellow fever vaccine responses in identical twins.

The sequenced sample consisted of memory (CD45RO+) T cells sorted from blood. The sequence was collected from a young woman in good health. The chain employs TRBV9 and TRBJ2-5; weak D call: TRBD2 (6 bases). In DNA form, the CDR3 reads TGTGCCAGCAGCGTAGATCCGGGAGTTGAGACCCAGTACTTC. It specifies CASSVDPGVETQYF.